This T cell receptor beta chain was documented in a study of radiation and T cells in renal cell carcinoma. Study-wide context: Nephrectomy followed 15 Gy stereotactic body radiation by 4 weeks.

The germline V gene encodes CDR1 WNHNN and CDR2 SYGVQD (reference sequence). There are 14 residues in the CDR3. The V gene lost 5 bases and the J gene lost 7 bases, with 15 bases spanning the gap. Sample time point: baseline pretreatment blood. The treatment is: 15 Gy SBRT to primary tumor, nephrectomy 4 weeks later. After SBRT, blood was collected at 2 and 4 weeks, plus baseline. The patient's renal cell carcinoma had clear cell pathology. This clone has only one observation. As yet, its antigen is unknown. The study, taken as a whole, reports: In blood, top tumor clones expanded by 2 weeks, shrinking by 4.

The protocol was immunoSEQ multiplex PCR, while the TCRdb copy is restricted to in-frame clones and leaves out a portion. The data show some 150,000 clones, roughly 80% seen once. The material sequenced was blood, taken from a patient whose treatment included radiotherapy and nephrectomy. The gene calls are TRBV10-1 and TRBJ2-1; tentative D call: TRBD1 (6 bases). The clonotype originates from a woman aged 50 to 60 with renal cell carcinoma. The CDR3 spells CASSRTAPWNEQFF. The CDR3 region has the DNA TGCGCCAGCAGTCGGACAGCACCTTGGAATGAGCAGTTCTTC.